This passage covers 9 T cell receptor beta chains from one sample sequenced in a study of T-cell memory formation after mild COVID-19. TCRdb fed the 5' RACE reads into MiXCR, producing one record per CDR3 protein. Of 300,000 to 350,000 distinct CDR3 sequences listed, roughly a fifth were seen once; the top ten hold 20% to 25%. The sequenced sample consisted of PBMCs or a T cell subset sorted from them (not recorded which). The receptor source for this set is a young man who had mild COVID-19 (a few samples of this study predate the infection). Cell type and time point are not known.

The chain links TRBV5-1 to TRBJ1-1, with a possible D match to TRBD1 (5 bases). This CDR3 comprises 17 residues. Looked up from germline, CDR1 is SGHRS and CDR2 is YFSETQ. Trimming stripped 0 bases from V and 3 bases from J, with 18 bases between. The CDR3 loop reads CASSLGGTPSWDTEAFF. In nucleotides, the CDR3 is TGCGCCAGCAGCTTGGGTGGGACCCCGAGTTGGGACACTGAAGCTTTCTTT.

This chain uses TRBV12-3 or TRBV12-4 with TRBJ1-4; 7 bases fit TRBD1. The CDR3 spans 16 residues. V shed 3 bases and J 0 bases; nucleotides not matched to a gene: 4. The CDR3 here is CASSFRGTATNEKLFF. The DNA for the CDR3 is TGTGCCAGCAGTTTTCGGGGGACAGCAACTAATGAAAAACTGTTTTTT.

This clonotype has at least ten counts. The chain employs TRBV6-2 or TRBV6-3 and TRBJ1-5, with D unclear. Trimming shortened V by 2 bases and J by 5 bases, and 10 bases separated the two germline ends. There are 14 residues in the CDR3. Per germline, CDR1 MNHEY and CDR2 SVGEGT. This CDR3 is CASSYGDPHQPQHF. In DNA, the CDR3 is TGTGCCAGCAGTTACGGAGACCCCCATCAGCCCCAGCATTTT.

The chain is built from TRBV7-9 and TRBJ2-1, with D perhaps matching TRBD1 (5 bases). The CDR3 length is 15 residues. V lost 6 bases, J lost 2 bases, and 14 bases lay in between. CDR1 and CDR2 from the germline V gene are SEHNR and FQNEAQ (reference sequence). The CDR3 sequence: CASRVDGAAYNEQFF. In DNA form, the CDR3 reads TGTGCCAGCAGAGTCGATGGGGCGGCCTACAATGAGCAGTTCTTC.

This clonotype was detected only a few times. The chain links TRBV6-5 to TRBJ1-5; D is perhaps TRBD1 (6 bases). V was trimmed by 0 bases and J by 6 bases, leaving 18 bases between them. This CDR3 is 17 amino acids long. Germline V gene data show CDR1 as MNHEY and CDR2 as SVGAGI. In nucleotides, the CDR3 is TGTGCCAGCAGTTACTCTTTCGGGGGGCTAGTAGGTCAGCCCCAGCATTTT. Translation gives CASSYSFGGLVGQPQHF.

This clonotype was counted only a few times. The rearrangement joins TRBV4-3 to TRBJ2-7, with D possibly TRBD2 on 6 matching bases. The V gene's germline CDR1 is LGHNA and CDR2 YSLEER. V was pared by 2 bases and J by 0 bases, with 20 bases between. This CDR3 is 18 amino acids long. The CDR3 sequence is CASSQTPTRTNSSYEQYF. The DNA for the CDR3 is TGCGCCAGCAGCCAAACCCCGACTAGGACGAACAGCTCCTACGAGCAGTACTTC.

The chain is built from TRBV20-1 and TRBJ2-5; 11 bases align to TRBD2. V trimming: 6 bases; J trimming: 1 base; junction bases outside the gene matches: 7. The CDR3 is 15 amino acids. The V gene's germline CDR1 is DFQATT and CDR2 SNEGSKA (reference sequence). This CDR3 is CSAVLAGGSQETQYF. CDR3 nucleotide sequence: TGCAGTGCGGTGCTAGCGGGGGGCTCCCAAGAGACCCAGTACTTC.

This chain links TRBV4-2 with TRBJ1-1; D uncertain. The CDR3 totals 14 residues. Germline V gene data show CDR1 as LGHNA and CDR2 as YNFKEQ. The V end was cut by 0 bases, the J end by 3 bases, with 8 bases between. CDR3 DNA sequence: TGTGCCAGCAGCCAAGACTTGCTATACACTGAAGCTTTCTTT. It yields the protein CASSQDLLYTEAFF.

In its sample, this clonotype was seen a few times. This chain uses TRBV25-1 with TRBJ1-6; D remains unclear. Germline values: CDR1 MGHDK, CDR2 SYGVNS. Trimming shortened V by 3 bases and J by 9 bases, and 12 bases separated the two germline ends. The CDR3 sequence is 14 residues long. The CDR3 spells CASSDRLRGSPLHF. CDR3 nucleotide sequence: TGTGCCAGCAGTGACCGATTACGGGGTTCACCCCTCCACTTT.